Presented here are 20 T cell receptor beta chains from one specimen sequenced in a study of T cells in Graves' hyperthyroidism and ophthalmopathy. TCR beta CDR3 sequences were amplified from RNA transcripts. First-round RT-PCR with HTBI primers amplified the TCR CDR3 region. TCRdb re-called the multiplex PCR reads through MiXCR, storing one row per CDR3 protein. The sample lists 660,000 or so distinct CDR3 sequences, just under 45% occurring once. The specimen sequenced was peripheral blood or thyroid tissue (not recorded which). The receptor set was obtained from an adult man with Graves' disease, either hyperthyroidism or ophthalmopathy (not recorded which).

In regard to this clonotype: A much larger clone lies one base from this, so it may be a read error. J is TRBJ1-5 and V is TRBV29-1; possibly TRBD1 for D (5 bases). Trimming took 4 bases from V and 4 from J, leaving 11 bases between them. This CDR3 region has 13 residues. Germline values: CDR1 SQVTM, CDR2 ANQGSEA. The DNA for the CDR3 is TGCAGCGTTGCTAACAGGCGGAATCAGCCCCAGCATTTT. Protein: CSVANRRNQPQHF. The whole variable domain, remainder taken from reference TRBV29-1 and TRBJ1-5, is SAVISQKPSRDICQRGTSLTIQCQVDSQVTMMFWYRQQPGQSLTLIATANQGSEATYESGFVIDKFPISRPNLTFSTLTVSNMSPEDSSIYLCSVANRRNQPQHFGDGTRLSIL.

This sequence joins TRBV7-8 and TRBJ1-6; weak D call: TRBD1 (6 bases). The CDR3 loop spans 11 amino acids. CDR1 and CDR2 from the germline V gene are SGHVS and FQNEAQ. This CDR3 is CAQGCNSPLHF. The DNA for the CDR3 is TGTGCACAGGGCTGTAATTCACCCCTCCACTTT. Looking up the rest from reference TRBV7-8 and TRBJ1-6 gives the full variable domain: GAGVSQSPRYKVAKRGQDVALRCDPISGHVSLFWYQQALGQGPEFLTYFQNEAQLDKSGLPSDRFFAERPEGSVSTLKIQRTQQEDSAVYLCAQGCNSPLHFGNGTRLTVT.

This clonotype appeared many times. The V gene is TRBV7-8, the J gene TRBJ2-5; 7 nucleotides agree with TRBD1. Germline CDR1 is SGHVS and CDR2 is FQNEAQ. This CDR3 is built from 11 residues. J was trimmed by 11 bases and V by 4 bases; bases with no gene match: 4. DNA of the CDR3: TGTGCCAGCAGCTCCGGGACAGCGCAGTACTTC. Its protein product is CASSSGTAQYF.

The CDR3: CSASGRNQPQYF. The CDR3 DNA sequence: TGCAGTGCTAGTGGGCGCAATCAGCCCCAGTACTTC. This chain uses TRBV20-1 with TRBJ2-5, with D unresolved. Germline V gene sequence: CDR1 DFQATT, CDR2 SNEGSKA (reference sequence). This CDR3 spans 12 amino acids. Trimming pared 3 bases from V and 9 bases from J, leaving 14 bases between.

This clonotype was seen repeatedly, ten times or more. CDR3 in DNA: TGTGCCAGTAGGGAGGCCTATAGCAATCAGCCCCAGCATTTT. This translates into CASREAYSNQPQHF. The V gene is TRBV19, the J gene TRBJ1-5; D gene unclear. V lost 6 bases and J 0 bases, leaving 9 bases between the germline ends. Germline CDR1 is LNHDA and CDR2 is SQIVND (reference sequence). The CDR3 extends over 14 amino acids.

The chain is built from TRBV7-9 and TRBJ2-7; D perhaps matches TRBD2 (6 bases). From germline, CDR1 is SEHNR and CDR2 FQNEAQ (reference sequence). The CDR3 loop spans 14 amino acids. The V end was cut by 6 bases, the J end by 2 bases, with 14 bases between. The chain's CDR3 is CASSEYGGAYEQYF. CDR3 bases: TGTGCCAGCAGTGAATACGGGGGAGCCTACGAGCAGTACTTC.

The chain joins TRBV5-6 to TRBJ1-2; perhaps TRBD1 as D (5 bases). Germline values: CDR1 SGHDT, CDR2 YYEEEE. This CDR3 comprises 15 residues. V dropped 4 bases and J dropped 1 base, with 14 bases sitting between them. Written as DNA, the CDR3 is TGTGCCAGCAGCCGGAATACAGGTGATAACTATGGCTACACCTTC. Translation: CASSRNTGDNYGYTF.

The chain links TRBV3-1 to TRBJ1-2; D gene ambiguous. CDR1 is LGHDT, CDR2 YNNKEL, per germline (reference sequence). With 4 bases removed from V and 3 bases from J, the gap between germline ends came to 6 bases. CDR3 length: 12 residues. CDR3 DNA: TGTGCCAGCAGCCGATGGTACTATGGCTACACCTTC. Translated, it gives CASSRWYYGYTF.

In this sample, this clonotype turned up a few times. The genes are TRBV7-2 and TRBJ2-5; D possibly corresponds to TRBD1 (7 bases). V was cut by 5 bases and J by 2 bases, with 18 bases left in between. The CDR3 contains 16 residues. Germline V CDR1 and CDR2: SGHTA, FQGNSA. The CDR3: CASSPSQGGPQETQYF. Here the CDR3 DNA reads TGTGCCAGCAGCCCGTCTCAGGGGGGCCCTCAAGAGACCCAGTACTTC.

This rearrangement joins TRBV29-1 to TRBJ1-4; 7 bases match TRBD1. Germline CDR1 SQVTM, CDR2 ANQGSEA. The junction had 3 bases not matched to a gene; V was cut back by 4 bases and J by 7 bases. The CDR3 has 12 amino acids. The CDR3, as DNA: TGCAGCGTTGCGGAGGGGGCTGAAAAACTGTTTTTT. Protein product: CSVAEGAEKLFF.

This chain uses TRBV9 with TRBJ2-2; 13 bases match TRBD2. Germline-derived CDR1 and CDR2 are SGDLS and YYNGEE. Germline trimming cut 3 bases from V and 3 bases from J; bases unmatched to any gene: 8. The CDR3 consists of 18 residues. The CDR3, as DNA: TGTGCCAGCAGCGACCGGACTAGCGGGAGCAAGTACACCGGGGAGCTGTTTTTT. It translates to CASSDRTSGSKYTGELFF.

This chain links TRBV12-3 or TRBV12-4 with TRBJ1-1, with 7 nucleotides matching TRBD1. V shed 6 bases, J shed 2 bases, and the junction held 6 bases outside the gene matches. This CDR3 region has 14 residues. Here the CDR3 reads CASSGGQINTEAFF. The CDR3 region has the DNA TGTGCCAGCAGCGGGGGACAGATCAACACTGAAGCTTTCTTT.

CDR3 protein: CASSGRTGDYQPQHF. The CDR3 nucleotides are TGTGCCAGTAGTGGCCGGACAGGGGATTATCAGCCCCAGCATTTT. This sequence joins TRBV19 and TRBJ1-5; the match to TRBD1 covers 9 bases. The CDR3 is 15 amino acids. The germline gives CDR1 LNHDA, CDR2 SQIVND (reference sequence). J gave up 5 bases and V 5 bases, and 7 bases lay outside the gene matches.

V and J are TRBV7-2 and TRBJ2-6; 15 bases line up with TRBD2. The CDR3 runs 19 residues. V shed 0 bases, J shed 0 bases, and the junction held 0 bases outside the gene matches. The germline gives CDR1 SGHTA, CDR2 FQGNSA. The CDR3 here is CASSLAGLAGGSGANVLTF. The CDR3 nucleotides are TGTGCCAGCAGCTTAGCGGGACTAGCGGGAGGCTCTGGGGCCAACGTCCTGACTTTC.

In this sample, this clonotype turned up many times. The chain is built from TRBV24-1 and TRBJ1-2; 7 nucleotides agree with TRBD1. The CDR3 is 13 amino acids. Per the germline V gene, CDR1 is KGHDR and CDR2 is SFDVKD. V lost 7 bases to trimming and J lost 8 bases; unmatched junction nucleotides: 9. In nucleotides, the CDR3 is TGTGCCACCAGCCAGACAGGGTCACACGGCTACACCTTC. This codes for CATSQTGSHGYTF.

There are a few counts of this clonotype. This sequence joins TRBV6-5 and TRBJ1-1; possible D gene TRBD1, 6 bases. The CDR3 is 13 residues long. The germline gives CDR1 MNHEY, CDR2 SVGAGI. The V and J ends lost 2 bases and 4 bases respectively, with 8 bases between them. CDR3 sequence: CASSYAGATEAFF. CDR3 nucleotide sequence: TGTGCCAGCAGTTACGCAGGGGCCACTGAAGCTTTCTTT.

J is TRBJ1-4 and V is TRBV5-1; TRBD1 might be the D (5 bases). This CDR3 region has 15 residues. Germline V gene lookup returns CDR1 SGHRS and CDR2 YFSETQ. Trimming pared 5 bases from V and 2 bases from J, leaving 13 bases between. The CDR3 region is CASRDPGRTNEKLFF. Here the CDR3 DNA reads TGCGCCAGCAGGGACCCAGGGAGGACTAATGAAAAACTGTTTTTT.

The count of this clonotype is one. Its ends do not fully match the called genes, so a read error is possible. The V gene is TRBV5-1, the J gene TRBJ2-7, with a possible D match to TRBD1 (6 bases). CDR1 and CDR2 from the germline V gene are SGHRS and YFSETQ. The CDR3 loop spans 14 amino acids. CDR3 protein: CASSLNGQIYEQYF. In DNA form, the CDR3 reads TGTGCCAGCAGCCTAAACGGACAGATCTACGAGCAGTACTTC.

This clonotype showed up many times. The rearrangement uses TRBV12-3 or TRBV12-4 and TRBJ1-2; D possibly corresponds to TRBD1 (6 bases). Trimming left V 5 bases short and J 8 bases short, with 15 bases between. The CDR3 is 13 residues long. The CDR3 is CASSHRVRGGYTF. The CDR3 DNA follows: TGTGCCAGCAGTCACAGGGTTAGAGGAGGCTACACCTTC.

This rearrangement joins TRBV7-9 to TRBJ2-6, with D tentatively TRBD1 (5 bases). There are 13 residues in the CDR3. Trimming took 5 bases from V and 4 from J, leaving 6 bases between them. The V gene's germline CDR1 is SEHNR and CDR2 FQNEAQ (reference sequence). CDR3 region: CASSRTGANVLTF. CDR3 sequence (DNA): TGTGCCAGCAGCCGGACAGGGGCCAACGTCCTGACTTTC.